These T cell receptor beta chains were read from a single sample in a study of T cells in Graves' hyperthyroidism and ophthalmopathy. Using its own MiXCR run on the multiplex PCR reads, TCRdb lists one record per CDR3 protein. The data show roughly 510,000 distinct CDR3 sequences, 40% to 55% seen once. Sequencing was performed on peripheral blood or thyroid tissue (not recorded which). These receptor sequences come from an adult woman with Graves' disease, either hyperthyroidism or ophthalmopathy (not recorded which). Both conserved end residues are part of each CDR3. D genes are given only for firm matches. Rows give clone size only sometimes, using once, few, many, or a class for an expanded clone.

V gene	D gene	J gene	clone size	CDR3 DNA	CDR3 protein
TRBV27	-	TRBJ1-1	-	TGTGCCAGCAGTTTCTCCTTTATCGGACTGAACACTGAAGCTTTCTTT	CASSFSFIGLNTEAFF
TRBV4-3	TRBD1	TRBJ2-5	-	TGCGCCAGCAGCCAGATGGGACAGCAAGAGACCCAGTACTTC	CASSQMGQQETQYF
TRBV2	TRBD1	TRBJ1-5	many	TGTGCCAGCACCTCAGCAGGGGGCACTCAGCCCCAGCATTTT	CASTSAGGTQPQHF
TRBV20-1	-	TRBJ1-2	-	TGCAGTGCGCACCGGGTTGCTAACTATGGCTACACCTTC	CSAHRVANYGYTF
TRBV2	TRBD1	TRBJ1-1	-	TGTGCCAGCAGTGGGCAGGGGGATGAAGCTTTCTTT	CASSGQGDEAFF
TRBV25-1	-	TRBJ1-6	-	TGTGCCAGCAGTGCTAGAGCTCGTCGCGGCTATAATTCACCCCTCCACTTT	CASSARARRGYNSPLHF
TRBV15	TRBD2	TRBJ2-5	-	TGTGCCACCAGTAGAGGTTTAGTGGGACTAGCGGGAGAAGAGACCCAGTACTTC	CATSRGLVGLAGEETQYF
TRBV19	-	TRBJ1-2	-	TGTGCCAGCAATGATGGTGGCTACACCTTC	CASNDGGYTF
TRBV29-1	-	TRBJ2-7	-	TGCAGCGTTGAAGGGGCAGGGCGGACCGCCTACGAGCAGTACTTC	CSVEGAGRTAYEQYF
TRBV7-9	-	TRBJ1-2	-	TGTGCCAGCAGCTCCCGAAGGGTCTATGGCTACACCTTC	CASSSRRVYGYTF
TRBV10-2	-	TRBJ1-2	-	TGCGCCAGCAGTGAGGGACCGAGGGGGTATGGCTACACCTTC	CASSEGPRGYGYTF
TRBV28	-	TRBJ1-1	-	TGTGCCAGCAGTTCACTCCGGGGCCGGGGTTTCTTT	CASSSLRGRGFF
TRBV10-3	-	TRBJ2-5	many	TGTGCCATCAGTGCCGACACCTCCCAAGAGACCCAGTACTTC	CAISADTSQETQYF
TRBV5-6	TRBD1	TRBJ2-7	many	TGTGCCAGCAGTTTAGGCGGACAGGACTTCTACGAGCAGTACTTC	CASSLGGQDFYEQYF
TRBV28	-	TRBJ2-6	many	TGTGCCAGCCACCGAGGGGCCAACGTCCTGACTTTC	CASHRGANVLTF
TRBV5-1	-	TRBJ2-2	many	TGCGCCAGCAGCTTATGGCGGGATGGGCGTGGCGGGGAGCTGTTTTTT	CASSLWRDGRGGELFF
TRBV11-2	-	TRBJ2-6	many	TGTGCCAGCAGCTTAGATCGAGTCAGCCGCTCTGGGGCCAACGTCCTGACTTTC	CASSLDRVSRSGANVLTF
TRBV2	-	TRBJ2-6	few	TGTGCCAGCAACAGGGCCAACGTCCTGACTTTC	CASNRANVLTF
TRBV7-9	-	TRBJ1-4	-	TGTGCCAGCAGCCCCCCTTCGACCCTAGAAAAACTGTTTTTT	CASSPPSTLEKLFF
TRBV7-3	-	TRBJ1-5	-	TGTGCCAGCAGCTTAGGCGGGGGGCTTGCCTACGAGCATTTT	CASSLGGGLAYEHF
TRBV7-1	-	TRBJ1-6	-	TGTGCCAGCAGCTCATTTTCAGGGGAATCACCCCCCCACTTT	CASSSFSGESPPHF
TRBV7-7	-	TRBJ2-5	-	TGTGCTAGCAGCTTAAGCGGCGGGAACTCGGAGACCCAGTACTTC	CASSLSGGNSETQYF
TRBV10-3	TRBD1	TRBJ1-3	many	TGTGCCATCATGGGAAACCAGGGGGCTACCGGAAACACCATATATTTT	CAIMGNQGATGNTIYF
TRBV5-1	TRBD1	TRBJ2-5	many	TGCGCCAGCAGCTTGACCCCGGGACAGGGGGCAATGGGCCAGTACTTC	CASSLTPGQGAMGQYF